This T cell receptor (beta chain) was sequenced in a study of human T cells and chemical hapten exposure. Time point: patch test 1, 2 weeks after DPC sensitization. The treatment: therapeutic diphenylcyclopropenone sensitization with weekly scalp DPC. Study-wide results and limits: A positive correlation with patch test score was shown by PT1 expanded TCR counts. Healthy people's immune response may differ from that of the donors, who had alopecia. After DPC sensitization, TCRs above 1 in 1000 frequency showed no change.

As handled by the study authors: The median was about 100,000 TCRs per sample, ranging 23,224 to 690,600. One entry per CDR3 protein, called by TCRdb with MiXCR from the RACE reads. For this entry, the V and J calls and clone size follow TCRdb and not the study's own pipeline. The sample shows 150,000 to 200,000 distinct CDR3 sequences, more than 12% of them seen only once. Trimming left V 3 bases short and J 4 bases short, with 6 bases between. Per germline, CDR1 KGHSH and CDR2 LQKENI. The CDR3 consists of 12 residues. On this clonotype itself: Its antigen is undetermined.

Sequenced material: whole blood, taken in connection with sensitization to the hapten diphenylcyclopropenone (DPC). This sequence originates from a woman aged 30 to 39 with alopecia areata. Some clones in this sample may be carry-over from other donors' samples. The genes are TRBV18 and TRBJ2-5; D not certain. As DNA, the CDR3 is TGTGCCAGCTCACCGGAAGGAGAGACCCAGTACTTC. Translation: CASSPEGETQYF.